Listed below are T cell receptor beta chains from one sample, sequenced in a study of Ad26.COV2.S vaccination and SARS-CoV-2 variants. The table came from immunoSEQ multiplex PCR; TCRdb's copy has only in-frame clones and leaves some out. The sample includes hundreds of thousands of clones, around 92% seen only once; the top ten take over 1.3%. Sequenced material: peripheral blood, taken in a trial of Ad26.COV2.S vaccine versus placebo. The receptors were gathered from a person aged 18-65 years who received the Ad26.COV2.S COVID-19 vaccine or a placebo. Both conserved end residues are part of each CDR3. The D gene is left open where the match is weak. Clone size is shown for a subset of rows, as once, few, many or a class of expanded clone.

D,J,size,V,DNA,CDR3
.,TRBJ2-7,.,TRBV11-3,TGTGCCAGCATCTCCAGCGGAGCAAAGGACTACGAGCAGTACTTC,CASISSGAKDYEQYF
.,TRBJ1-2,.,TRBV27,TGTGCCAGCAGTTTCCATGGAGTATATGGCTACACCTTC,CASSFHGVYGYTF
.,TRBJ1-1,.,TRBV6-5,TGTGCCAGCAGTTATCGTTACGGCCCAAAAGCTTTCTTT,CASSYRYGPKAFF
.,TRBJ2-2,.,TRBV6-4,TGTGCCACCCGGACCCCCGGGGAGCTGTTTTTT,CATRTPGELFF
TRBD2,TRBJ2-3,.,TRBV5-1,TGCGCCAGCAGCTTGGCAACTAGCGGGGGTCCAGATACGCAGTATTTT,CASSLATSGGPDTQYF
.,TRBJ2-1,once,TRBV7-2,TGTGCCAGCAGCTCCCCTTCCTTACACCAGGCTGAGCAGTTCTTC,CASSSPSLHQAEQFF
.,TRBJ1-2,.,TRBV6-5,TGTGCCAGCGTCTACCGAAACGGCCCGAACTATGGCTACACCTTC,CASVYRNGPNYGYTF
TRBD1,TRBJ2-2,.,TRBV5-6,TGTGCCAGCAGCCCCGACCCCGGGACAGGGAGGACCGGGGAGCTGTTTTTT,CASSPDPGTGRTGELFF
.,TRBJ2-5,.,TRBV10-1,TGCGCCAGCAGTGGTCTTAGTAGCGTCCCGAAAGAGACCCAGTACTTC,CASSGLSSVPKETQYF
.,TRBJ1-5,.,TRBV15,TGTGCCACCAGCAGAGGACGTCAGCCCCAGCATTTT,CATSRGRQPQHF
TRBD1,TRBJ1-2,.,TRBV6-6,TGTGCCAGCAGGCGACAGGGAGGTTACGGCTACACCTTC,CASRRQGGYGYTF
.,TRBJ1-5,.,TRBV5-1,TGCGCCAGCAGCTTGGATGGGGGAAATCAGCCCCAGCATTTT,CASSLDGGNQPQHF
.,TRBJ2-3,.,TRBV24-1,TGTGCCACCAGTGTCAGTGGAGATACGCAGTATTTT,CATSVSGDTQYF
.,TRBJ2-7,.,TRBV19,TGTGCCAGTAGTATAGCCCTCGGGTCCTACGAGCAGTACTTC,CASSIALGSYEQYF
.,TRBJ1-1,.,TRBV5-1,TGCGCCAGCAGCTTGGAAGGTTGGAACACTGAAGCTTTCTTT,CASSLEGWNTEAFF
.,TRBJ2-2,.,TRBV7-9,TGTGCCAGCAGCTCCACGGGGAACACCGGGGAGCTGTTTTTT,CASSSTGNTGELFF
.,TRBJ2-2,.,TRBV18,TGTGCCAGCTCACCCTACACCGGGGAGCTGTTTTTT,CASSPYTGELFF
TRBD2,TRBJ2-1,.,TRBV3-1/TRBV3-2,TGTGCCAGCAGCCCTGGGACTAGCGGGGGGGAAAGGTCCTACAATGAGCAGTTCTTC,CASSPGTSGGERSYNEQFF
.,TRBJ2-7,.,TRBV29-1,TGCAGCACCTCAGACAGCTACGAGCAGTACTTC,CSTSDSYEQYF
TRBD2,TRBJ2-1,few,TRBV19,TGTGCCAGTAGTATGACTAGCGGGAGTCTTGATGAGCAGTTCTTC,CASSMTSGSLDEQFF
.,TRBJ2-1,.,TRBV24-1,TGTGCCACCAGTGGCGCTCCGGGACTTCTCAATGAGCAGTTCTTC,CATSGAPGLLNEQFF
TRBD1,TRBJ2-5,.,TRBV28,TGTGCCAGCAGTGTCACAGGGGTGGAGACCCAGTACTTC,CASSVTGVETQYF
TRBD1,TRBJ2-7,once,TRBV4-2,TGTGCCAGCAGCCAAGATTGGGCGAGACAGGGTGCCCACGAGCAGTACTTC,CASSQDWARQGAHEQYF
.,TRBJ2-5,.,TRBV6-2/TRBV6-3,TGTGCCAGCAGTTACTCAGACAGGGAGACCCAGTACTTC,CASSYSDRETQYF
.,TRBJ1-4,.,TRBV9,TGTGCCAGCAGCGTACGATCGGGTGCTGAAAAACTGTTTTTT,CASSVRSGAEKLFF
.,TRBJ1-2,.,TRBV7-8,TGTGCCAGCAGCTTGGACCCTAAGGATGGCTACACCTTC,CASSLDPKDGYTF
TRBD1,TRBJ2-2,once,TRBV4-1,TGCGCCAGCAGCCTAAGACAGGGGGCGGACACCGGGGAGCTGTTTTTT,CASSLRQGADTGELFF
TRBD1,TRBJ1-2,.,TRBV5-1,TGCGCCAGCGCGGCAGGGGGAGGAGGAGGCTACACCTTC,CASAAGGGGGYTF
.,TRBJ2-7,.,TRBV11-2,TGTGCCAGCAGCTCGAACAGCTACGAGCAGTACTTC,CASSSNSYEQYF
.,TRBJ2-7,.,TRBV10-1,TGCGCCAGCAGTGAGGAACCCACCTACGAGCAGTACTTC,CASSEEPTYEQYF
.,TRBJ2-5,.,TRBV7-9,TGTGCCAGCAGCTTTTGGGATGGGGGAAGAGAGACCCAGTACTTC,CASSFWDGGRETQYF
.,TRBJ2-1,.,TRBV5-4,TGTGCCAGCAGCCCCGGTGGATCGGGGGCACGATACAATGAGCAGTTCTTC,CASSPGGSGARYNEQFF
.,TRBJ2-2,.,TRBV6-5,TGTGCCAGCAGAACGAACCCGGAGGGGGAGCTGTTTTTT,CASRTNPEGELFF
.,TRBJ2-5,.,TRBV30,TGTGCCTGGAGTGTGAGACTAGAAGAGACCCAGTACTTC,CAWSVRLEETQYF
.,TRBJ2-2,.,TRBV6-5,TGTGCCAGCAGGAGTAGCCCGAACACCGGGGAGCTGTTTTTT,CASRSSPNTGELFF
TRBD2,TRBJ2-5,.,TRBV10-3,TGTGCCATCAGCGCCCAAGCTAGCGGGGGTGAAGAGACCCAGTACTTC,CAISAQASGGEETQYF
TRBD2,TRBJ2-2,.,TRBV3-1/TRBV3-2,TGTGCCAGCAGCCACCTCTTAACGGGGGGGGCCTGGACCGGGGAGCTGTTTTTT,CASSHLLTGGAWTGELFF